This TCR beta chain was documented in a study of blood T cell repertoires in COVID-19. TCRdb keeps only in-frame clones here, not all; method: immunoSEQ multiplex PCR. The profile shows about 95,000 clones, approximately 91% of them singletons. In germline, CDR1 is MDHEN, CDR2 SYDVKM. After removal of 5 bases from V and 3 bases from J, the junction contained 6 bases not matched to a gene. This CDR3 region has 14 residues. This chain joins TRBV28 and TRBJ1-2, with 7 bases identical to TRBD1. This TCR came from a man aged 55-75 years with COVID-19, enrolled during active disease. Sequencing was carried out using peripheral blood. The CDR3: CASSPGGTDYGYTF. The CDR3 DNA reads TGTGCCAGCAGTCCAGGGGGGACGGACTATGGCTACACCTTC.